The 28 T cell receptor beta chains below come from one sample, sequenced in a study of cytomegalovirus exposure and HLA in healthy donors. Sequenced by immunoSEQ multiplex PCR; TCRdb stores in-frame clones only, minus some. The top ten clones hold more than 1% of a sample with about 57,000 clones, roughly 90% of them seen once. Source material: PBMCs. Source of these receptors: a young woman in good health and CMV-seronegative.

The chain is built from TRBV19 and TRBJ2-1; TRBD2 aligns across 10 bases. The CDR3 extends over 15 amino acids. The V gene end was trimmed by 3 bases and the J gene end by 8 bases; junction bases not matched to a gene: 7. Germline V lookup: CDR1 LNHDA, CDR2 SQIVND (reference sequence). The CDR3, as DNA: TGTGCCAGTAGTATTCGGAGCGGGGGGGCGTATGAGCAGTTCTTC. Translated, it gives CASSIRSGGAYEQFF.

The rearrangement links TRBV19 to TRBJ2-7; 7 bases line up with TRBD2. Germline lookup yields CDR1 LNHDA and CDR2 SQIVND (reference sequence). V lost 2 bases, J lost 2 bases, and 3 bases stayed unmatched. CDR3 length equals 14 residues. The CDR3 coding sequence is TGTGCCAGTAGTATATCCAGCGGGGCCTACGAGCAGTACTTC. Encoded protein: CASSISSGAYEQYF.

On this clone itself: Other DNA sequences of this sample code for an identical CDR3. The chain links TRBV27 to TRBJ2-7; 9 bases agree with TRBD1. V trimming: 2 bases; J trimming: 1 base; junction bases outside the gene matches: 3. The CDR3 consists of 15 residues. Per germline, CDR1 MNHEY and CDR2 SMNVEV (reference sequence). The CDR3 reads CASSLLGQGSYEQYF. The CDR3 nucleotides are TGTGCCAGCAGTTTACTGGGACAGGGATCCTACGAGCAGTACTTC.

The V and J genes are TRBV5-1 and TRBJ1-3, with D unresolved. The V end lost 4 bases, the J end lost 4 bases, and 18 bases lay between the germline ends. Germline CDR1 reads SGHRS; CDR2 reads YFSETQ. The CDR3 consists of 16 residues. CDR3 nucleotide sequence: TGCGCCAGCAGCCCACGCGAGGGTGGCCGAGGAAACACCATATATTTT. It codes for CASSPREGGRGNTIYF.

The rearrangement links TRBV5-1 to TRBJ2-3, with no clear D. The germline gives CDR1 SGHRS, CDR2 YFSETQ. CDR3 size: 12 residues. Trimming took off 4 bases at V and 2 bases at J, with 5 bases between the two ends. The CDR3 region has the DNA TGCGCCAGCAGCCAGTACACAGATACGCAGTATTTT. Translating it yields CASSQYTDTQYF.

The V and J genes are TRBV7-2 and TRBJ2-1, with 9 positions matching TRBD1. The CDR3 consists of 17 residues. The germline V gene has CDR1 SGHTA and CDR2 FQGNSA. V was pared by 5 bases and J by 9 bases, with 17 bases of the junction left unmatched. The DNA for the CDR3 is TGTGCCAGCAGCCCACTAGCAGGGACAGGGTCGAGGTTTGAGCAGTTCTTC. It encodes CASSPLAGTGSRFEQFF. Variable domain in full (rest from reference TRBV7-2 and TRBJ2-1): GAGVSQSPSNKVTEKGKDVELRCDPISGHTALYWYRQSLGQGLEFLIYFQGNSAPDKSGLPSDRFSAERTGGSVSTLTIQRTQQEDSAVYLCASSPLAGTGSRFEQFFGPGTRLTVL.

This chain links TRBV28 with TRBJ1-1, with 8 bases lining up with TRBD1. The CDR3 sequence is 17 residues long. The V segment lost 4 bases and the J segment 1 base; nucleotides outside the gene matches: 11. CDR1 MDHEN and CDR2 SYDVKM come from the germline V gene. The CDR3 DNA reads as TGTGCCAGCAGTTCCAGCCAGAGACAGGGGCCGAACACTGAAGCTTTCTTT. Translated: CASSSSQRQGPNTEAFF. Based on the CDR3 plus reference TRBV28 and TRBJ1-1, the full variable domain is DVKVTQSSRYLVKRTGEKVFLECVQDMDHENMFWYRQDPGLGLRLIYFSYDVKMKEKGDIPEGYSVSREKKERFSLILESASTNQTSMYLCASSSSQRQGPNTEAFFGQGTRLTVV.

The V gene is TRBV10-1, the J gene TRBJ2-7; 9 positions match TRBD1. CDR3 size: 15 residues. Per the germline V gene, CDR1 is WNHNN and CDR2 is SYGVQD (reference sequence). The trim removed 10 bases at V and 4 bases at J, leaving 14 bases unmatched. DNA of the CDR3: TGCGCCAACCCGAGACGGGACAGGGAAGCGTACGAGCAGTACTTC. This gives the protein CANPRRDREAYEQYF.

V usage is TRBV30 and J usage is TRBJ1-1; no definite D call. Germline V CDR1 and CDR2: GTSNPN, SVGIG (reference sequence). Trimming took off 4 bases at V and 0 bases at J, with 9 bases between the two ends. The CDR3 is made up of 13 amino acids. The CDR3 spells CAWIEPMNTEAFF. CDR3 DNA sequence: TGTGCCTGGATAGAACCCATGAACACTGAAGCTTTCTTT.

The rearrangement links TRBV7-9 to TRBJ1-1; 9 bases align to TRBD1. J was trimmed by 1 base and V by 4 bases; bases with no gene match: 13. The CDR3 runs 18 residues. Germline-derived CDR1 and CDR2 are SEHNR and FQNEAQ (reference sequence). The CDR3 protein is CASSSTTQPGQGNTEAFF. The CDR3 nucleotides read TGTGCCAGCAGCTCAACAACACAACCGGGACAGGGGAACACTGAAGCTTTCTTT.

This clone has just a few counts. The chain joins TRBV18 to TRBJ1-1; the D gene is possibly TRBD1 (6 bases). Germline V gene data show CDR1 as KGHSH and CDR2 as LQKENI. The V and J ends lost 4 bases and 1 base respectively, with 7 bases between them. The CDR3 is 13 amino acids. CDR3 DNA: TGTGCCAGCTCACAGGACAGGAACACTGAAGCTTTCTTT. This codes for CASSQDRNTEAFF.

V usage is TRBV4-1 and J usage is TRBJ2-3; 7 bases align to TRBD2. The CDR3 runs 21 residues. J was trimmed by 4 bases and V by 4 bases; bases with no gene match: 26. The V gene's germline CDR1 is MGHRA and CDR2 YSYEKL. In DNA, the CDR3 is TGCGCCAGCAGCCCCACGACTCTAGGACTAGGCCTAGCACAGCCCGCAGATACGCAGTATTTT. Translation: CASSPTTLGLGLAQPADTQYF.

The chain couples TRBV5-1 to TRBJ2-3, with 7 nucleotides matching TRBD1. The V and J ends lost 4 bases and 1 base, in that order; junction bases with no gene match: 12. Germline V gene lookup returns CDR1 SGHRS and CDR2 YFSETQ. The CDR3 totals 17 residues. The CDR3 here is CASSLNPRQGGTDTQYF. The CDR3 DNA reads TGCGCCAGCAGCCTAAACCCAAGACAGGGTGGCACAGATACGCAGTATTTT.

The sample holds one count of this clone. J is TRBJ1-2 and V is TRBV28; D is possibly TRBD1 (5 bases). The CDR3 sequence is 14 residues long. Trimming took off 4 bases at V and 1 base at J, with 10 bases between the two ends. Germline assignment: CDR1 MDHEN and CDR2 SYDVKM. CDR3 in amino acids: CASSYSTDNYGYTF. CDR3 bases: TGTGCCAGCAGTTACTCGACAGATAACTATGGCTACACCTTC.

This clone came up once. Written as DNA, the CDR3 is TGTGCCAGCACCGAACAGGCCTACGAGCAGTACTTC. Protein sequence: CASTEQAYEQYF. J is TRBJ2-7 and V is TRBV2, with a weak D call TRBD1 (5 bases). The CDR3 spans 12 residues. Germline-derived CDR1 and CDR2 are SNHLY and FYNNEI. V was shortened by 7 bases and J by 2 bases, with 9 bases between the two germline ends.

The chain is built from TRBV19 and TRBJ1-2; the match to TRBD1 covers 7 bases. CDR1 and CDR2 from the germline V gene are LNHDA and SQIVND (reference sequence). CDR3 length: 12 residues. V was pared by 7 bases and J by 6 bases, with 5 bases of the junction left unmatched. The CDR3, as DNA: TGTGCCAGTACTGAACAGGGGAATGGCTACACCTTC. Its protein product is CASTEQGNGYTF.

The gene calls are TRBV9 and TRBJ2-3; the D is unclear. CDR1 is SGDLS, CDR2 YYNGEE, per germline. Trimming shortened V by 1 base and J by 0 bases, and 9 bases separated the two germline ends. The CDR3 is 15 amino acids. The CDR3 sequence is CASSVSPISTDTQYF. The DNA of the CDR3 is TGTGCCAGCAGCGTAAGCCCGATAAGCACAGATACGCAGTATTTT.

CDR3 in amino acids: CASSLGTRSAASNQPQHF. Here the CDR3 DNA reads TGTGCCAGCAGCTTAGGCACCCGGTCTGCGGCTAGCAATCAGCCCCAGCATTTT. The chain combines TRBV11-2 with TRBJ1-5; D ambiguous. Germline V gene lookup returns CDR1 SGHAT and CDR2 FQNNGV. This CDR3 is 18 amino acids long. V lost 1 base to trimming and J lost 0 bases, with 16 bases between them.

The chain is built from TRBV7-9 and TRBJ2-3; 7 bases line up with TRBD1. Germline lookup yields CDR1 SEHNR and CDR2 FQNEAQ (reference sequence). The length of the CDR3 is 14 residues. The ends lost 2 bases at V and 5 bases at J; junction bases unmatched: 4. CDR3 sequence: CASSLNRDRDTQYF. The CDR3 coding sequence is TGTGCCAGCAGCTTAAATAGGGACAGAGATACGCAGTATTTT.

The gene calls are TRBV4-2 and TRBJ1-2; no firm D call. The length of the CDR3 is 14 residues. Germline CDR1 LGHNA, CDR2 YNFKEQ. V lost 6 bases and J 0 bases, leaving 11 bases between the germline ends. The CDR3 loop reads CASRPLETNYGYTF. CDR3 coding DNA: TGTGCCAGCAGACCCCTGGAGACTAACTATGGCTACACCTTC.

The genes are TRBV19 and TRBJ2-2; 7 bases are shared with TRBD2. Germline CDR1 is LNHDA and CDR2 is SQIVND (reference sequence). The CDR3 length is 15 residues. V lost 3 bases to trimming and J lost 6 bases; unmatched junction nucleotides: 7. This chain's CDR3 is CASSMGGSIAGELFF. DNA of the CDR3: TGTGCCAGTAGTATGGGCGGGAGTATCGCCGGGGAGCTGTTTTTT.

The chain recombines TRBV29-1 with TRBJ2-2; 9 nucleotides align to TRBD1. This CDR3 contains 14 residues. The V segment lost 8 bases and the J segment 4 bases; nucleotides outside the gene matches: 8. Germline V gene data show CDR1 as SQVTM and CDR2 as ANQGSEA. The CDR3 spells CSYTTTGGTGELFF. The CDR3 nucleotides read TGCAGCTACACCACGACAGGGGGCACCGGGGAGCTGTTTTTT.

The chain couples TRBV28 to TRBJ2-7; the D gene is possibly TRBD2 (5 bases). Trimming took 8 bases from V and 2 from J, leaving 10 bases between them. Per germline, CDR1 MDHEN and CDR2 SYDVKM. The CDR3 length is 12 residues. Here the CDR3 DNA reads TGTGCCAGCTCCAGCGGTACCTACGAGCAGTACTTC. It yields the protein CASSSGTYEQYF.

This chain uses TRBV27 with TRBJ2-7, with TRBD2 matching over 11 bases. V was pared by 3 bases and J by 7 bases, with 14 bases of the junction left unmatched. Germline CDR1 and CDR2: MNHEY and SMNVEV (reference sequence). This CDR3 spans 17 amino acids. The CDR3 DNA is TGTGCCAGCAGTTTTTCGAGGGAACTAGCGGGAGTGGGGGAGCAGTACTTC. This codes for CASSFSRELAGVGEQYF.

This chain connects TRBV18 to TRBJ2-7; tentative D call: TRBD2 (6 bases). In germline, CDR1 is KGHSH, CDR2 LQKENI. Trimming took off 0 bases at V and 6 bases at J, with 18 bases between the two ends. The CDR3 has 16 residues. The CDR3 reads CASSPPLAPGGLEQYF. CDR3 sequence (DNA): TGTGCCAGCTCACCACCTCTAGCCCCCGGGGGACTCGAGCAGTACTTC.

The rearrangement links TRBV6-5 to TRBJ2-1, with a possible D match to TRBD2 (6 bases). V shed 2 bases and J shed 6 bases, with 11 bases lying between them. This CDR3 spans 14 amino acids. Germline CDR1 MNHEY, CDR2 SVGAGI. The CDR3 DNA follows: TGTGCCAGCAGTTACGGACTATTGAGCAATGAGCAGTTCTTC. Its protein is CASSYGLLSNEQFF.

This chain uses TRBV7-2 with TRBJ2-7, with TRBD1 as a possible D gene (6 bases). The CDR3 has 14 amino acids. V dropped 2 bases and J dropped 4 bases, with 12 bases sitting between them. Germline V gives CDR1 SGHTA, CDR2 FQGNSA. This chain's CDR3 is CASSLQGQTYEQYF. In DNA, the CDR3 is TGTGCCAGCAGCTTACAAGGACAGACTTACGAGCAGTACTTC.

V gene TRBV6-6 combines with J gene TRBJ2-7; perhaps TRBD2 as D (5 bases). The CDR3 sequence is 16 residues long. V was cut by 0 bases and J by 4 bases, with 16 bases left in between. Germline V CDR1 and CDR2: MNHNY, SVGAGI (reference sequence). CDR3 region: CASSYSSRRGDYEQYF. For the CDR3, the DNA is TGTGCCAGCAGTTACTCGAGCCGACGGGGAGATTACGAGCAGTACTTC.